Described below is a single T cell receptor beta chain sequence and its context. The antigen remains unidentified. The record originates from a study of cytomegalovirus exposure and HLA in healthy donors. Points from the study as a whole: Later examination showed HLA-associated TCR beta chains had greater clonal expansion than equally common others.

This PCR relied on a set of 60 Vbeta primers and 13 Jbeta primers. Repertoires were generated with immunoSEQ multiplex PCR, while TCRdb's copy carries only in-frame clones and drops some. The sample has a few hundred thousand clones, around nine tenths seen once. Per the germline V gene, CDR1 is SGHRS and CDR2 is YFSETQ. CDR3 length: 16 amino acids. J lost 3 bases, V lost 0 bases, and 7 bases had no gene match. The chain links TRBV5-1 to TRBJ2-5; 8 positions match TRBD1. The receptor's source is a girl aged 2 to 9 in good health and CMV-seronegative. The sample consisted of PBMCs. This CDR3 reads CASSLAVLDREETQYF. CDR3 sequence (DNA): TGCGCCAGCAGCTTGGCCGTATTGGACAGGGAAGAGACCCAGTACTTC.